The entry below describes one T cell receptor beta chain. Its antigen is not identified. This specimen comes from a study of CXCR3-negative and CXCR3-positive naive CD8 T cells. All TRB cDNA libraries came from 5' RACE performed with UMI labels. TCRdb reprocessed the 5' RACE reads; each CDR3 protein has one entry and no DNA is given. The table lists some 54,000 distinct CDR3 sequences. Study-wide points: Similarly elevated diversity marked both naive subsets, with memory CD8+ cells showing far lower diversity. When CXCR3-positive naive cells were set against CXCR3-negative naive cells, the former had more hydrophobic TRB CDR3s.

Germline CDR1 reads SQVTM; CDR2 reads ANQGSEA. This CDR3 spans 15 amino acids. The chain couples TRBV29-1 to TRBJ1-6; as DNA is missing, the TRBD1 call by TCRdb cannot be tested. The specimen sequenced was naive CXCR3+ CD8+ T cells from blood. Subset defined: CD45RO-CCR7+CD27+CD95- naive CD8+ T cells expressing CXCR3 (TNR3+). The sequence was obtained from a human donor in good health. Some clones in this sample may be carry-over from other donors' samples. The CDR3 here is CSAILPGLNNSPLHF.